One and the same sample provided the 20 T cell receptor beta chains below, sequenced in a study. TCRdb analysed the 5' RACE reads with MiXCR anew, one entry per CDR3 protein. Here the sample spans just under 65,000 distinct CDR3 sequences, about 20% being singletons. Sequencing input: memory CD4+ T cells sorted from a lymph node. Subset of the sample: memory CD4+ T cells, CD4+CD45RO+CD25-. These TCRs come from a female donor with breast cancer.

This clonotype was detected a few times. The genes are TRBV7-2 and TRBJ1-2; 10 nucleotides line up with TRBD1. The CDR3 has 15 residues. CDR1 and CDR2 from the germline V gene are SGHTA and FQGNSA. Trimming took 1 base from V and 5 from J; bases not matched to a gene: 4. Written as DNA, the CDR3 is TGTGCCAGCAGCTTAGTAGGGACAGGGGAGTATGGCTACACCTTC. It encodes CASSLVGTGEYGYTF.

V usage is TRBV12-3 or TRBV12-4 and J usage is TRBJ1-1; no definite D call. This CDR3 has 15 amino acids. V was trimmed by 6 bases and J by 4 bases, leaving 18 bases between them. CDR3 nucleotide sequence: TGTGCCAGCAGCCCCGATACCGGGGAGAGCACTGAAGCTTTCTTT. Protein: CASSPDTGESTEAFF.

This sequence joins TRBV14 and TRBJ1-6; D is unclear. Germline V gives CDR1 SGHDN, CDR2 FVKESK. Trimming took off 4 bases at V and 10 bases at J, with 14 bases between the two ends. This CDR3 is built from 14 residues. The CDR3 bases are TGTGCCAGCAGCCCCTACTACCTGGGCTCACCCCTCCACTTT. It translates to CASSPYYLGSPLHF.

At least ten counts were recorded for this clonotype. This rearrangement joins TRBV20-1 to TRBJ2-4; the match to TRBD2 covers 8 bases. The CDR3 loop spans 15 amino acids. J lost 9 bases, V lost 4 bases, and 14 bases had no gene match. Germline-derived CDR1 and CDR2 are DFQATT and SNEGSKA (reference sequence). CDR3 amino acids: CSATGSGIPLRIQYF. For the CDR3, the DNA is TGCAGTGCTACCGGTAGCGGGATCCCCCTCCGCATTCAGTACTTC.

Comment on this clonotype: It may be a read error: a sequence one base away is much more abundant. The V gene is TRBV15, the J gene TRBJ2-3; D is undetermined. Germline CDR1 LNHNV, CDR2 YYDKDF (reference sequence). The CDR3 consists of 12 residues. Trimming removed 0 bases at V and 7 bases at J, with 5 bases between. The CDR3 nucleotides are TGTGCCACCAGCAGAGACATATATACGCAGTATTTT. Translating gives CATSRDIYTQYF.

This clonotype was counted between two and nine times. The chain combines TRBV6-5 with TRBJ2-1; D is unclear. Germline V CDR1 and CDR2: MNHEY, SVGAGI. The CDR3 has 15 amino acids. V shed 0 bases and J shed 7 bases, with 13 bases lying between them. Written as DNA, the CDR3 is TGTGCCAGCAGTTACTCCCAGGAGCCAGAAAATGAGCAGTTCTTC. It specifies CASSYSQEPENEQFF.

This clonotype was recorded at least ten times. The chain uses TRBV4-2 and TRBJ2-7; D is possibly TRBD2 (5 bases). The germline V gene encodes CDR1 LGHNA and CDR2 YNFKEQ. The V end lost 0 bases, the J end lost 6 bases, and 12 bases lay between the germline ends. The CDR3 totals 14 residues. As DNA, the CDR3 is TGTGCCAGCAGCCAAGATCGACCGGGAAGCGAGCAGTACTTC. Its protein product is CASSQDRPGSEQYF.

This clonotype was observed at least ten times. This CDR3 reads CASSQGGKLFF. The CDR3 nucleotides are TGTGCCAGCAGCCAAGGGGGAAAACTGTTTTTT. The V gene is TRBV3-1, the J gene TRBJ1-4; D unclear. The CDR3 totals 11 residues. V lost 1 base to trimming and J lost 10 bases, with 4 bases between them. CDR1 and CDR2 (germline): LGHDT, YNNKEL (reference sequence). Supplemented by reference TRBV3-1 and TRBJ1-4, the full variable domain reads DTAVSQTPKYLVTQMGNDKSIKCEQNLGHDTMYWYKQDSKKFLKIMFSYNNKELIINETVPNRFSPKSPDKAHLNLHINSLELGDSAVYFCASSQGGKLFFGSGTQLSVL.

DNA for the CDR3: TGCAGTGCTAGACTAGCGGGAGGGCCCACGCGAGCCAAAAACATTCAGTACTTC. This codes for CSARLAGGPTRAKNIQYF. The chain combines TRBV20-1 with TRBJ2-4; 12 bases agree with TRBD2. The CDR3 runs 18 residues. V lost 2 bases to trimming and J lost 0 bases; unmatched junction nucleotides: 8. Germline V gene lookup returns CDR1 DFQATT and CDR2 SNEGSKA (reference sequence).

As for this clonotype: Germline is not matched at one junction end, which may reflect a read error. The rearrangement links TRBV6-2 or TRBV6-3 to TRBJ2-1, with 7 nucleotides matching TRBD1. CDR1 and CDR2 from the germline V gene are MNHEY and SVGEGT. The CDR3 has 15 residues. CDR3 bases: TGTGCCAGCAGCACCCGGACAGGAAACGACAATGAGCAGATCTTC. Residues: CASSTRTGNDNEQIF.

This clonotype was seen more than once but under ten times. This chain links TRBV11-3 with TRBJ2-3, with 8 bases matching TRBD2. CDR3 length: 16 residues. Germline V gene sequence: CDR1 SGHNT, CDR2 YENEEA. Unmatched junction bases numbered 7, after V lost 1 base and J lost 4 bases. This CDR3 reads CASSLVAGGVSDTQYF. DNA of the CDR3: TGTGCCAGCAGCTTAGTCGCGGGGGGCGTTTCAGATACGCAGTATTTT.

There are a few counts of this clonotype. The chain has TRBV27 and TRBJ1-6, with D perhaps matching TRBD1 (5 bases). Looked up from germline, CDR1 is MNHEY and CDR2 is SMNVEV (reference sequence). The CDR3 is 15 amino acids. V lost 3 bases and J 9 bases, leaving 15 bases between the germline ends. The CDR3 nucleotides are TGTGCCAGCAGTTTGAACGGGCCTGGGGCTTCACCCCTCCACTTT. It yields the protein CASSLNGPGASPLHF.

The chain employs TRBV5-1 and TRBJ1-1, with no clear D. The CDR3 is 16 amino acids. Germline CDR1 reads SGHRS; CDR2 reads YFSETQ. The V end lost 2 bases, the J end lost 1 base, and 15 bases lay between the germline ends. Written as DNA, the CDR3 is TGCGCCAGCAGCTTATTCGGCGTGTCAGGGAACACTGAAGCTTTCTTT. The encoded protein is CASSLFGVSGNTEAFF.

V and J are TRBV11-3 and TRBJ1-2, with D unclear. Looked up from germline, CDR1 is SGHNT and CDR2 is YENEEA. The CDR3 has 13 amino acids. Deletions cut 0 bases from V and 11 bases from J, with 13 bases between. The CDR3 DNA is TGTGCCAGCAGCTTAGATCTGAGGAAGGAATACACCTTC. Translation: CASSLDLRKEYTF. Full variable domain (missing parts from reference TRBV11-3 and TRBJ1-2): EAGVVQSPRYKIIEKKQPVAFWCNPISGHNTLYWYLQNLGQGPELLIRYENEEAVDDSQLPKDRFSAERLKGVDSTLKIQPAELGDSAVYLCASSLDLRKEYTFGSGTRLTVV.

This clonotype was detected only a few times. The CDR3 sequence: CASSADRGLGGYTF. CDR3 coding DNA: TGTGCCAGCAGCGCGGACAGGGGGCTGGGTGGCTACACCTTC. The chain combines TRBV7-2 with TRBJ1-2; 11 bases are a match to TRBD1. This CDR3 spans 14 amino acids. Looked up from germline, CDR1 is SGHTA and CDR2 is FQGNSA. Germline trimming cut 5 bases from V and 7 bases from J; bases unmatched to any gene: 6.

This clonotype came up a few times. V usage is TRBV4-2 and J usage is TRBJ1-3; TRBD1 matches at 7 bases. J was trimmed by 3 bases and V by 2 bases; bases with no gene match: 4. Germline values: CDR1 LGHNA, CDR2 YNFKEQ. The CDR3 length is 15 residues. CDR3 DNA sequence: TGTGCCAGCAGCCAACCCGGGACAGATGGAAACACCATATATTTT. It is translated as CASSQPGTDGNTIYF.

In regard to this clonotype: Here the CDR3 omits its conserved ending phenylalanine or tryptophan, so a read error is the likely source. CDR3 DNA sequence: TGTGCCAGCAGTGAATCGGGCAGAAACTATGGCTACACCTTA. Protein: CASSESGRNYGYTL. This chain connects TRBV25-1 to TRBJ1-2; D unresolved. Germline CDR1 MGHDK, CDR2 SYGVNS. This CDR3 comprises 14 residues. V lost 1 base and J 2 bases, leaving 8 bases between the germline ends.

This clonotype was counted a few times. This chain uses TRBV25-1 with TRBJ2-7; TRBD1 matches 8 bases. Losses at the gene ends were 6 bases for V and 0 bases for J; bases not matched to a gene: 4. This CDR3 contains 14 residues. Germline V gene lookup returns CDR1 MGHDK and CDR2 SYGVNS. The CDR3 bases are TGTGCCAGCAGGGGGGACAGGAGCTCCTACGAGCAGTACTTC. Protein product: CASRGDRSSYEQYF.

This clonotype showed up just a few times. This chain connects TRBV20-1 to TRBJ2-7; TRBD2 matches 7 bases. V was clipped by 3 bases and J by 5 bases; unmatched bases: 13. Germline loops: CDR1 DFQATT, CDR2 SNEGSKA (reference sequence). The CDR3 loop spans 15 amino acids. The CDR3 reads CSASLLERERNEQYF. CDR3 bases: TGCAGTGCTAGTCTGTTGGAGCGGGAAAGGAACGAGCAGTACTTC.

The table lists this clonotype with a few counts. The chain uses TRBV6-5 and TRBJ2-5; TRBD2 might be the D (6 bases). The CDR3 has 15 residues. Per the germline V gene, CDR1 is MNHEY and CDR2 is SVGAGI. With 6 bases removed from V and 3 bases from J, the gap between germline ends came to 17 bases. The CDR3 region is CASRPAGAGKETQYF. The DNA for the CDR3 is TGTGCCAGCAGACCAGCGGGCGCGGGGAAAGAGACCCAGTACTTC.